This entry concerns a single T cell receptor beta chain. Its antigen remains unknown. The data derive from a study of cytomegalovirus exposure and HLA in healthy donors. General study points: In an earlier analysis, about 90% or about 30%: the productive usage of most TCR beta V segments. Many donors shared some public TCRs, even though most TCR sequences were rare.

PCR used 60 Vbeta primers and 13 Jbeta primers. The method was immunoSEQ multiplex PCR; TCRdb's version includes in-frame clones alone and lacks a portion of them. This table holds 30,000 to 35,000 clones. The CDR3 is 20 residues long. Germline CDR1 is LGHNA and CDR2 is YNFKEQ. J lost 2 bases, V lost 0 bases, and 14 bases had no gene match. Healthy people donating bone marrow made up the donors. Sequencing was done on a sample of PBMCs. This sequence was found in a woman between 35 and 50 years old in good health and CMV-seropositive. V usage is TRBV4-2 and J usage is TRBJ2-5; 11 bases are shared with TRBD2. CDR3 bases: TGTGCCAGCAGCCAAGATACACTGTGGGGGACTAGCGGAGAACAAGAGACCCAGTACTTC. It translates to CASSQDTLWGTSGEQETQYF.